These T cell receptor beta chains were read from a single sample in a study of T cells in localized non-small cell lung cancer. Generated by immunoSEQ multiplex PCR, the TCRdb table keeps only in-frame clones and is missing some. The sample has 35,000 to 45,000 clones; roughly 80% are singletons. The starting material was peripheral blood, obtained before any cancer treatment. These TCRs come from a male donor older than 55 with stage III squamous cell lung carcinoma. Both conserved end residues are part of each CDR3. The D gene is left open where the match is weak. Expanded clones are given a class, and other clones once, few, many or no size at all.

DNA: TGTGCAAGTCGCGGGGGACTCCTGGCTACTGAAGCTTTCTTT
CDR3: CASRGGLLATEAFF
J: TRBJ1-1
size: -
D: -
V: TRBV12-2

DNA: TGTGCCAGCAGTGAAGGGGGGGGCAGCCTAGGCTACACCTTC
CDR3: CASSEGGGSLGYTF
J: TRBJ1-2
size: -
D: -
V: TRBV25-1

DNA: TGCGCCAGCAGCTTGGAACAGACCTCCAGGACCCAGTACTTC
CDR3: CASSLEQTSRTQYF
J: TRBJ2-5
size: -
D: -
V: TRBV5-1

DNA: TGTGCCAGCACCCCCCTACTCTCGGGAAACACTGAAGCTTTCTTT
CDR3: CASTPLLSGNTEAFF
J: TRBJ1-1
size: -
D: -
V: TRBV7-6

DNA: TGCGCCAGCAGCTTTAATAGCGGGAGTGACGAGCAGTACTTC
CDR3: CASSFNSGSDEQYF
J: TRBJ2-7
size: -
D: TRBD2
V: TRBV5-1

DNA: TGTGCCATCAGTGGGACTAGCCGGGCATCTGACGAGCAGTACTTC
CDR3: CAISGTSRASDEQYF
J: TRBJ2-7
size: -
D: TRBD2
V: TRBV10-3

DNA: TGCAGTGCTACGAGTTCGGTTGAGCAGTTCTTC
CDR3: CSATSSVEQFF
J: TRBJ2-1
size: -
D: -
V: TRBV20-1

DNA: TGTGCCAGCAGTCGCCCCCAGGGAGTCGGCTACACCTTC
CDR3: CASSRPQGVGYTF
J: TRBJ1-2
size: -
D: -
V: TRBV6-5

DNA: TGTGCCAGCAGCAAAAGACTAGCGGGAGCGGCAGATACGCAGTATTTT
CDR3: CASSKRLAGAADTQYF
J: TRBJ2-3
size: -
D: TRBD2
V: TRBV11-3

DNA: TGTGCCAGCAGCACACAGAACACTGAAGCTTTCTTT
CDR3: CASSTQNTEAFF
J: TRBJ1-1
size: -
D: -
V: TRBV11-1

DNA: TGTGCCAGTAGTATGACGACAGGGGGCTGGGGGCAGCCCCAGCATTTT
CDR3: CASSMTTGGWGQPQHF
J: TRBJ1-5
size: once
D: TRBD1
V: TRBV19

DNA: TGCGCCAGCAGCCAAAACACAGATACGCAGTATTTT
CDR3: CASSQNTDTQYF
J: TRBJ2-3
size: -
D: -
V: TRBV5-1

DNA: TGTGCCAGCAGCTTGGACTCCGGGACGAACACTGAAGCTTTCTTT
CDR3: CASSLDSGTNTEAFF
J: TRBJ1-1
size: -
D: -
V: TRBV7-2

DNA: TGTGCCAGCAGCTTCCCGGTTGGTAGCGGGAGTCTAAATACGCAGTATTTT
CDR3: CASSFPVGSGSLNTQYF
J: TRBJ2-3
size: -
D: TRBD2
V: TRBV5-8

DNA: TGTGCCTGGAGTAAGAGGGAGAACACTGAAGCTTTCTTT
CDR3: CAWSKRENTEAFF
J: TRBJ1-1
size: -
D: -
V: TRBV30

DNA: TGCAGTGCTCGAAACTCAGATACGCAGTATTTT
CDR3: CSARNSDTQYF
J: TRBJ2-3
size: -
D: -
V: TRBV20-1

DNA: TGTGCCAGCAGCGGGGCCAAACAAGGGAACACTGAAGCTTTCTTT
CDR3: CASSGAKQGNTEAFF
J: TRBJ1-1
size: -
D: -
V: TRBV5-4

DNA: TGTGCCAGCAGTTACTCAACGGGGCGAGGCACCGGGGAGCTGTTTTTT
CDR3: CASSYSTGRGTGELFF
J: TRBJ2-2
size: -
D: -
V: TRBV6-6

DNA: TGTGCCAGCAGCCACTGGGGACGGACTAACTATGGCTACACCTTC
CDR3: CASSHWGRTNYGYTF
J: TRBJ1-2
size: few
D: -
V: TRBV14

DNA: TGTGCCAGCTCCTTTTCCTACGAGCAGTACTTC
CDR3: CASSFSYEQYF
J: TRBJ2-7
size: few
D: -
V: TRBV11-2

DNA: TGTGCCAGCAGCTTAGAACCAACATTCTACAATGAGCAGTTCTTC
CDR3: CASSLEPTFYNEQFF
J: TRBJ2-1
size: once
D: -
V: TRBV11-3

DNA: TGCGCCAGCACCTCGCCGGGAGGGCCAAATACGCAGTATTTT
CDR3: CASTSPGGPNTQYF
J: TRBJ2-3
size: -
D: TRBD2
V: TRBV10-2

DNA: TGCGCCAGCAGACAGGGGGTTAATGAAAAACTGTTTTTT
CDR3: CASRQGVNEKLFF
J: TRBJ1-4
size: -
D: TRBD1
V: TRBV5-1

DNA: TGTGCCAGCAGCATAGGACAAGACCTTAGCACAGATACGCAGTATTTT
CDR3: CASSIGQDLSTDTQYF
J: TRBJ2-3
size: -
D: -
V: TRBV7-9

DNA: TGTGCCAGTAGTATCGGGACAGGCTACACCTTC
CDR3: CASSIGTGYTF
J: TRBJ1-2
size: -
D: -
V: TRBV19

DNA: TGCGCCAGCAGCGTGGACAGGGGAGACGGGTCACCCCTCCACTTT
CDR3: CASSVDRGDGSPLHF
J: TRBJ1-6
size: once
D: TRBD1
V: TRBV5-1

DNA: TGTGCCAGCAGCAGAGCGGGGGTAAATGACGAGCAGTACTTC
CDR3: CASSRAGVNDEQYF
J: TRBJ2-7
size: -
D: TRBD2
V: TRBV5-4

DNA: TGTGCCAGCAGTGTCAACAGGGCCACCGGGGAGCTGTTTTTT
CDR3: CASSVNRATGELFF
J: TRBJ2-2
size: -
D: -
V: TRBV2

DNA: TGTGCCACCAGCAGAGGGGGACAAATCTATGGCTACACCTTC
CDR3: CATSRGGQIYGYTF
J: TRBJ1-2
size: -
D: -
V: TRBV15

DNA: TGTGTCAGAAGCAAAGACAGGGGAGGGACAGATACGCAGTATTTT
CDR3: CVRSKDRGGTDTQYF
J: TRBJ2-3
size: few
D: -
V: TRBV7-5

DNA: TGTGCCAGCAGAGTGACCGAAACCGGGGAGCTGTTTTTT
CDR3: CASRVTETGELFF
J: TRBJ2-2
size: -
D: -
V: TRBV6-1

DNA: TGTGCCAGCAGTTACGTGGGACAGGGAATCACCGGGGAGCTGTTTTTT
CDR3: CASSYVGQGITGELFF
J: TRBJ2-2
size: -
D: TRBD1
V: TRBV6-6

DNA: TGTGCCAGCAGCTCAGTTGCAACTAATGAAAAACTGTTTTTT
CDR3: CASSSVATNEKLFF
J: TRBJ1-4
size: -
D: -
V: TRBV2

DNA: TGTGCCAGCTCACCACCGGACAGGGCCGCATACGAGCAGTACTTC
CDR3: CASSPPDRAAYEQYF
J: TRBJ2-7
size: -
D: TRBD1
V: TRBV18

DNA: TGTGCCTGGAGGCCAGGGGGCTTCTACGAGCAGTACTTC
CDR3: CAWRPGGFYEQYF
J: TRBJ2-7
size: few
D: TRBD1
V: TRBV30

DNA: TGTGCCAGCAGCTTCTCTAGCGGGGGGCCTTCTTACAATGAGCAGTTCTTC
CDR3: CASSFSSGGPSYNEQFF
J: TRBJ2-1
size: -
D: TRBD2
V: TRBV7-3

DNA: TGTGCCAGCACAGAGCGGAAGAACAATGAGCAGTTCTTC
CDR3: CASTERKNNEQFF
J: TRBJ2-1
size: -
D: -
V: TRBV6-1

DNA: TGCGCCAGCAGCCAGCAAGGGGGGCTCCACGAGCAGTACTTC
CDR3: CASSQQGGLHEQYF
J: TRBJ2-7
size: once
D: -
V: TRBV5-1

DNA: TGTGCCAGCAGTCCGAGGTCGGGCAGGGTCAATGAGCAGTTCTTC
CDR3: CASSPRSGRVNEQFF
J: TRBJ2-1
size: -
D: -
V: TRBV7-3

DNA: TGTGCCAGCAGCTTATATCCCGGGCCGAACACCGGGGAGCTGTTTTTT
CDR3: CASSLYPGPNTGELFF
J: TRBJ2-2
size: -
D: -
V: TRBV7-7

DNA: TGTGCCAGCAGGAAGACAGACAATGAGCAGTTCTTC
CDR3: CASRKTDNEQFF
J: TRBJ2-1
size: once
D: -
V: TRBV6-5

DNA: TGTGCCAGCTCACCAAGGAGGACAGGGGACACCGGGGAGCTGTTTTTT
CDR3: CASSPRRTGDTGELFF
J: TRBJ2-2
size: few
D: TRBD1
V: TRBV18